The text below deals with one T cell receptor beta chain. Antigen: not known. The data are from a study of cytotoxic CD8 clonotypes in ibrutinib-treated CLL. Study background: Samples yielded averages of 255,043 productive templates and about 89,000 productive rearrangements.

Produced via immunoSEQ multiplex PCR; TCRdb's table is partial and in-frame only. The repertoire holds approximately 280,000 clones, more than 70% seen once, with about 5% in the top ten. CDR3 length: 18 amino acids. The germline V gene has CDR1 SEHNR and CDR2 FQNEAQ (reference sequence). The trim removed 1 base at V and 5 bases at J, leaving 15 bases unmatched. Overall study results and limits: Clonality went higher at ibrutinib response and then dropped back toward baseline at progression. Samples from sustained-remission and progressing patients were taken at different times. Clonality (at baseline) was higher than in age-matched healthy donors and tracked circulating CD8+ T-cell counts.

J is TRBJ2-5 and V is TRBV7-9; 8 positions agree with TRBD2. The origin of this receptor is a human donor with chronic lymphocytic leukemia. The sequencing used PBMCs, collected at disease progression, from a patient treated with ibrutinib. The CDR3 DNA follows: TGTGCCAGCAGCTTAGTCGCTGTCTCGGGACTAGTGATGGAGACCCAGTACTTC. Protein: CASSLVAVSGLVMETQYF.